This TCR beta chain was identified in a study of cytomegalovirus exposure and HLA in healthy donors. The protocol was immunoSEQ multiplex PCR, while the TCRdb copy is restricted to in-frame clones and leaves out a portion. The data show about 130,000 clones, nearly 90% seen once. Per germline, CDR1 MNHEY and CDR2 SVGAGI. This CDR3 contains 16 residues. V was pared by 4 bases and J by 2 bases, with 6 bases of the junction left unmatched. These donors were members of the roughly 130-subject validation cohort, a group separate from the approximately 670-subject first cohort. This clone was counted a single time.

The sequenced sample was PBMCs. This chain uses TRBV6-5 with TRBJ1-5; the match to TRBD1 covers 9 bases. The origin of this receptor is a woman aged 18-29 years in good health and CMV-seronegative. DNA of the CDR3: TGTGCCAGCAGTTTGGGACAGGGTTTTGGCAATCAGCCCCAGCATTTT. Amino acid sequence: CASSLGQGFGNQPQHF.